The 19 T cell receptor beta chains in this list originate from one sample, sequenced in a study of PD-1 blockade in classical Hodgkin lymphoma. TCRdb's table, derived via immunoSEQ multiplex PCR, lists solely in-frame clones and lacks some. The sample records fewer than 30,000 clones, roughly 72% being singletons. Time point indicated: cycle 4 day 1 (C4D1), after 6 weeks of nivolumab. Each patient relapsed following autologous stem cell transplantation, and prior brentuximab vedotin exposure differed. This sample comprised peripheral blood mononuclear cells (PBMCs), obtained before the fourth cycle of nivolumab. The source of these receptors is a human donor with classical Hodgkin lymphoma.

As concerns this clone: One junction end does not reproduce the germline sequence, and a read error may be involved. The chain has TRBV29-1 and TRBJ2-2; 7 bases match TRBD1. Germline assignment: CDR1 SQVTM and CDR2 ANQGSEA. This CDR3 spans 14 amino acids. CDR3 bases: TGCAGCGTTGTCTACAGGGGTGGAACCGGGGAGCTGCTTTTT. It specifies CSVVYRGGTGELLF.

V is TRBV10-1 and J is TRBJ2-7; D perhaps matches TRBD2 (5 bases). CDR3 size: 15 residues. V gave up 3 bases and J gave up 3 bases, with 15 bases separating them. Germline CDR1 and CDR2: WNHNN and SYGVQD (reference sequence). For the CDR3, the DNA is TGCGCCAGCAGTGAAGGCTCGAGCGGAGTCTACGAGCAGTACTTC. Its protein is CASSEGSSGVYEQYF.

This clone appeared a single time. The rearrangement uses TRBV27 and TRBJ2-3; D is unclear. Trimming took 2 bases from V and 4 from J, leaving 10 bases between them. The CDR3 covers 14 residues. The germline V gene encodes CDR1 MNHEY and CDR2 SMNVEV (reference sequence). The CDR3 DNA sequence: TGTGCCAGCAGTTTAGCTCCTTGGTCAGATACGCAGTATTTT. Translation gives CASSLAPWSDTQYF.

V gene TRBV4-3 combines with J gene TRBJ2-5; 12 bases match TRBD2. Unmatched junction bases numbered 2, after V lost 1 base and J lost 2 bases. Germline V lookup: CDR1 LGHNA, CDR2 YSLEER. This CDR3 has 16 residues. Here the CDR3 reads CASSQGGLAGQETQYF. In nucleotides, the CDR3 is TGCGCCAGCAGCCAAGGGGGACTAGCGGGTCAAGAGACCCAGTACTTC.

This chain links TRBV5-1 with TRBJ2-7, with D perhaps TRBD2 (5 bases). CDR3 size: 13 residues. Germline V lookup: CDR1 SGHRS, CDR2 YFSETQ. V lost 0 bases and J lost 3, with 7 bases in between. The CDR3 DNA sequence: TGCGCCAGCAGCTTGGCGAGCGGCTACGAGCAGTACTTC. Translating it yields CASSLASGYEQYF.

The chain uses TRBV19 and TRBJ2-7, with D possibly TRBD1 on 6 matching bases. V gave up 8 bases and J gave up 4 bases, with 18 bases separating them. The CDR3 runs 14 residues. Per the germline V gene, CDR1 is LNHDA and CDR2 is SQIVND (reference sequence). The CDR3 protein is CASAPRTVIYEQYF. CDR3 DNA: TGTGCCAGTGCCCCACGGACAGTCATTTACGAGCAGTACTTC. Together with reference TRBV19 and TRBJ2-7, the CDR3 gives the full variable domain: DGGITQSPKYLFRKEGQNVTLSCEQNLNHDAMYWYRQDPGQGLRLIYYSQIVNDFQKGDIAEGYSVSREKKESFPLTVTSAQKNPTAFYLCASAPRTVIYEQYFGPGTRLTVT.

The chain links TRBV6-6 to TRBJ2-7; D possibly corresponds to TRBD1 (6 bases). The V end was cut by 2 bases, the J end by 2 bases, with 13 bases between. The CDR3 totals 15 residues. Germline V gene data show CDR1 as MNHNY and CDR2 as SVGAGI (reference sequence). Written as DNA, the CDR3 is TGTGCCAGCAGTTACGGATCAGGGGCAACCTACGAGCAGTACTTC. Its translation: CASSYGSGATYEQYF.

In this sample, this clone turned up once. The chain carries TRBV28 and TRBJ2-7, with D possibly TRBD1 on 6 matching bases. The CDR3 consists of 15 residues. Germline V gene lookup returns CDR1 MDHEN and CDR2 SYDVKM. The ends were cut back, 3 bases at V and 2 bases at J, with 14 bases in the middle. CDR3 amino acids: CASSFTLGTPYEQYF. CDR3 nucleotides: TGTGCCAGCAGTTTTACCCTGGGGACACCCTACGAGCAGTACTTC.

CDR3 loop: CASSLERRVNTEAFF. For the CDR3, the DNA is TGTGCCAGCAGCTTGGAACGGCGAGTGAACACTGAAGCTTTCTTT. This chain uses TRBV5-4 with TRBJ1-1; D gene ambiguous. Trimming removed 0 bases at V and 0 bases at J, with 9 bases between. From germline, CDR1 is SGHNT and CDR2 YYREEE (reference sequence). The CDR3 length is 15 residues.

The J gene is TRBJ1-1, the V gene TRBV19; TRBD1 aligns across 7 bases. The CDR3 sequence is 17 residues long. The junction had 19 bases not matched to a gene; V was cut back by 7 bases and J by 5 bases. From germline, CDR1 is LNHDA and CDR2 SQIVND (reference sequence). CDR3 in amino acids: CASNGGASRDSWTEAFF. As DNA, the CDR3 is TGTGCCAGTAACGGGGGGGCCAGCCGGGACAGTTGGACTGAAGCTTTCTTT. Filled out from reference TRBV19 and TRBJ1-1, the complete variable domain reads DGGITQSPKYLFRKEGQNVTLSCEQNLNHDAMYWYRQDPGQGLRLIYYSQIVNDFQKGDIAEGYSVSREKKESFPLTVTSAQKNPTAFYLCASNGGASRDSWTEAFFGQGTRLTVV.

V and J are TRBV11-2 and TRBJ2-1, with 8 bases matching TRBD1. CDR1 and CDR2 (germline): SGHAT, FQNNGV. CDR3 length: 15 residues. Trimming at V came to 1 base and at J to 1 base, leaving 0 bases not matched to a gene. This chain's CDR3 is CASSLGTGSYNEQFF. The CDR3 bases are TGTGCCAGCAGCTTAGGGACAGGGTCCTACAATGAGCAGTTCTTC.

The V gene is TRBV5-4, the J gene TRBJ2-1, with 10 positions matching TRBD2. The CDR3 contains 17 residues. Germline V lookup: CDR1 SGHNT, CDR2 YYREEE (reference sequence). V dropped 4 bases and J dropped 6; count of bases not matched to a gene: 13. In DNA form, the CDR3 reads TGTGCCAGCAGCCCTACCTCACTAGCGGGGAGTTTCAATGAGCAGTTCTTC. Residues: CASSPTSLAGSFNEQFF.

V is TRBV6-5 and J is TRBJ2-7; D remains ambiguous. The germline V gene has CDR1 MNHEY and CDR2 SVGAGI. The V gene lost 6 bases and the J gene lost 2 bases, with 8 bases spanning the gap. The CDR3 covers 12 residues. The CDR3 DNA reads TGTGCCAGCAGGTCTACAACCTACGAGCAGTACTTC. It encodes CASRSTTYEQYF.

The V and J genes are TRBV5-6 and TRBJ2-7; 8 bases are a match to TRBD1. Per the germline V gene, CDR1 is SGHDT and CDR2 is YYEEEE. The V gene end was trimmed by 3 bases and the J gene end by 2 bases; junction bases not matched to a gene: 7. CDR3 length: 15 amino acids. CDR3 nucleotides: TGTGCCAGCAGCTCAGGGGGGACAGGAGCCTACGAGCAGTACTTC. Translated: CASSSGGTGAYEQYF.

This CDR3 is CASSLARAGEQYF. CDR3 DNA: TGTGCCAGCAGCTTAGCTCGCGCGGGGGAGCAGTACTTC. The gene calls are TRBV7-6 and TRBJ2-7, with D possibly matching TRBD2 (6 bases). The CDR3 has 13 amino acids. CDR1 SGHVS and CDR2 FNYEAQ come from the germline V gene. V lost 0 bases and J 7 bases, leaving 10 bases between the germline ends.

This clone was detected only a few times. The chain joins TRBV7-2 to TRBJ2-5; 7 bases agree with TRBD2. This CDR3 has 13 amino acids. Unmatched junction bases numbered 3, after V lost 6 bases and J lost 2 bases. CDR1 SGHTA and CDR2 FQGNSA come from the germline V gene. The CDR3 nucleotides read TGTGCCAGCAGAGCGGGGATACAAGAGACCCAGTACTTC. It translates to CASRAGIQETQYF.

In its sample, this clone ranks as medium-sized. This chain uses TRBV14 with TRBJ1-2, with D unclear. The CDR3 spans 14 residues. Germline CDR1 and CDR2: SGHDN and FVKESK. V was trimmed by 1 base and J by 5 bases, leaving 11 bases between them. For the CDR3, the DNA is TGTGCCAGCAGCCAAGGGGGAGCTTTATATGGCTACACCTTC. Its protein is CASSQGGALYGYTF.

The chain combines TRBV7-8 with TRBJ1-5; 9 bases align to TRBD1. Germline-derived CDR1 and CDR2 are SGHVS and FQNEAQ. This CDR3 comprises 15 residues. After removal of 0 bases from V and 7 bases from J, the junction contained 4 bases not matched to a gene. The CDR3 here is CASSLAGTGYQPQHF. CDR3 in DNA: TGTGCCAGCAGCTTAGCCGGGACAGGGTACCAGCCCCAGCATTTT.

The chain employs TRBV28 and TRBJ1-6; D is perhaps TRBD1 (6 bases). The CDR3 is 15 amino acids. Germline CDR1 and CDR2: MDHEN and SYDVKM. Trimming removed 11 bases at V and 7 bases at J, with 21 bases between. CDR3 sequence: CAGSEGGHGNSPLHF. For the CDR3, the DNA is TGTGCCGGATCGGAAGGGGGGCACGGGAATTCACCCCTCCACTTT. The full variable domain, completed using reference TRBV28 and TRBJ1-6, is DVKVTQSSRYLVKRTGEKVFLECVQDMDHENMFWYRQDPGLGLRLIYFSYDVKMKEKGDIPEGYSVSREKKERFSLILESASTNQTSMYLCAGSEGGHGNSPLHFGNGTRLTVT.